What follows are 23 T cell receptor beta chains derived from one specimen sequenced in a study of blood T cell repertoires in COVID-19. The assay was immunoSEQ multiplex PCR, and TCRdb's table has in-frame clones only and misses some. This sample yields 200,000 to 250,000 clones, of which 82% are seen a single time; about 3.3% belongs to the top ten. The sample was PBMCs or T cells enriched from blood (not recorded which). The receptors originated from a woman aged 55-75 years who had recovered from COVID-19.

The chain is built from TRBV3-1 (or the pseudogene TRBV3-2) and TRBJ2-2; TRBD2 agrees at 7 bases. This CDR3 is built from 17 residues. Germline V gene sequence: CDR1 LGHDT, CDR2 YNNKEL (reference sequence). The V gene end was trimmed by 0 bases and the J gene end by 4 bases; junction bases not matched to a gene: 8. CDR3 coding DNA: TGTGCCAGCAGCCAAGAGGCGCTAGCGGCCATCACCGGGGAGCTGTTTTTT. Protein product: CASSQEALAAITGELFF.

This chain's CDR3 is CASSQRGTGELFF. The CDR3 region has the DNA TGTGCCAGCAGCCAACGGGGTACCGGGGAGCTGTTTTTT. The chain carries TRBV7-9 and TRBJ2-2; maybe TRBD2 (5 bases). Germline loops: CDR1 SEHNR, CDR2 FQNEAQ (reference sequence). CDR3 length: 13 residues. Trimming pared 5 bases from V and 5 bases from J, leaving 9 bases between.

The chain has TRBV5-1 and TRBJ1-4, with 7 bases lining up with TRBD1. The CDR3 is made up of 14 amino acids. The V gene's germline CDR1 is SGHRS and CDR2 YFSETQ. Trimming removed 4 bases from V and 5 bases from J; junction bases left unmatched: 5. The CDR3 DNA is TGCGCCAGCAGCCCTCGGACAGGCAATGAAAAACTGTTTTTT. Protein sequence: CASSPRTGNEKLFF.

J is TRBJ2-3 and V is TRBV20-1; D gene unclear. This CDR3 comprises 10 residues. Germline loops: CDR1 DFQATT, CDR2 SNEGSKA (reference sequence). V was cut by 3 bases and J by 10 bases, with 8 bases left in between. For the CDR3, the DNA is TGCAGTGCTAGCACTTCACCGCAGTATTTT. Protein: CSASTSPQYF.

This clone was found many times. The chain links TRBV4-1 to TRBJ1-3; D is unresolved. CDR1 is MGHRA and CDR2 is YSYEKL in the germline V gene. The V gene lost 4 bases and the J gene lost 1 base, with 14 bases spanning the gap. The CDR3 contains 16 residues. The CDR3 reads CASSPQLGGSGNTIYF. In DNA, the CDR3 is TGCGCCAGCAGCCCCCAATTGGGAGGTTCTGGAAACACCATATATTTT.

The J gene is TRBJ1-6, the V gene TRBV5-1; no definite D call. The V and J ends lost 5 bases and 7 bases respectively, with 13 bases between them. The CDR3 has 14 residues. CDR1 is SGHRS, CDR2 YFSETQ, per germline. CDR3 DNA sequence: TGCGCCAGCAGAGAGAATGCCCAAAATTCACCCCTCCACTTT. Protein product: CASRENAQNSPLHF.

This chain joins TRBV2 and TRBJ2-6, with D uncertain. V was clipped by 8 bases and J by 0 bases, with 5 bases between them. Germline V gene data show CDR1 as SNHLY and CDR2 as FYNNEI. The CDR3 runs to 13 residues. The DNA of the CDR3 is TGTGCCAGCCAATTCTCTGGGGCCAACGTCCTGACTTTC. It codes for CASQFSGANVLTF. The entire variable domain, with the rest obtained from reference TRBV2 and TRBJ2-6, is as follows: EPEVTQTPSHQVTQMGQEVILRCVPISNHLYFYWYRQILGQKVEFLVSFYNNEISEKSEIFDDQFSVERPDGSNFTLKIRSTKLEDSAMYFCASQFSGANVLTFGAGSRLTVL.

This clone has just one count. J is TRBJ1-5 and V is TRBV5-5, with TRBD1 as a possible D gene (5 bases). Trimming removed 4 bases from V and 5 bases from J, with 16 bases in between. Germline V gene lookup returns CDR1 SGHKS and CDR2 YYEKEE (reference sequence). This CDR3 is 15 amino acids long. CDR3 sequence reads: CASSHLGGIDQPQHF. The CDR3 DNA follows: TGTGCCAGCAGCCACCTTGGGGGGATAGATCAGCCCCAGCATTTT.

V usage is TRBV11-2 and J usage is TRBJ2-1; 10 bases are a match to TRBD1. V was pared by 0 bases and J by 9 bases, with 11 bases of the junction left unmatched. The CDR3 totals 17 residues. Germline CDR1 reads SGHAT; CDR2 reads FQNNGV. The CDR3 is CASSLDLGTGENREQFF. For the CDR3, the DNA is TGTGCCAGCAGCTTAGATTTAGGGACAGGGGAAAATCGTGAGCAGTTCTTC.

V is TRBV4-3 and J is TRBJ1-6; 8 positions agree with TRBD1. The ends lost 6 bases at V and 0 bases at J; junction bases unmatched: 10. CDR3 length equals 18 residues. Germline V gene data show CDR1 as LGHNA and CDR2 as YSLEER. The chain's CDR3 is CASRFGTGLSSYNSPLHF. CDR3 DNA sequence: TGCGCCAGCAGGTTCGGGACAGGCTTAAGCTCCTATAATTCACCCCTCCACTTT.

The chain combines TRBV2 with TRBJ2-2, with 8 positions matching TRBD2. J was trimmed by 8 bases and V by 3 bases; bases with no gene match: 8. Germline CDR1 SNHLY, CDR2 FYNNEI. The CDR3 runs 15 residues. CDR3 amino acids: CASSDGTRRGGELFF. Here the CDR3 DNA reads TGTGCCAGCAGTGATGGGACTAGGCGAGGGGGGGAGCTGTTTTTT.

The rearrangement links TRBV19 to TRBJ1-2; D is possibly TRBD1 (6 bases). With 2 bases removed from V and 10 bases from J, the gap between germline ends came to 23 bases. The CDR3 is 16 amino acids. Germline CDR1 and CDR2: LNHDA and SQIVND (reference sequence). The CDR3 spells CASSIKTGWSGEFYTF. Written as DNA, the CDR3 is TGTGCCAGTAGTATAAAGACAGGCTGGAGTGGTGAGTTCTACACCTTC.

This clone has only a few counts. The rearrangement links TRBV6-5 to TRBJ1-2; 8 nucleotides align to TRBD1. J lost 11 bases, V lost 6 bases, and 8 bases had no gene match. Germline V CDR1 and CDR2: MNHEY, SVGAGI. The length of the CDR3 is 12 residues. CDR3 sequence: CASSRDRRRYTF. CDR3 coding DNA: TGTGCCAGCAGCCGGGACAGGAGAAGATACACCTTC.

This clone showed up just a few times. Other DNA variants within this sample encode the same CDR3. CDR3 nucleotides: TGCAGTGCTAGAGCGGGGTACGAGCAGTACTTC. As protein: CSARAGYEQYF. V is TRBV20-1 and J is TRBJ2-7; TRBD2 might be the D (5 bases). This CDR3 has 11 amino acids. Germline-derived CDR1 and CDR2 are DFQATT and SNEGSKA (reference sequence). The V end was cut by 1 base, the J end by 4 bases, with 5 bases between.

In this sample, this clone turned up once. The chain recombines TRBV9 with TRBJ1-4, with 10 bases lining up with TRBD1. V was pared by 4 bases and J by 3 bases, with 3 bases of the junction left unmatched. This CDR3 is 15 amino acids long. Germline V lookup: CDR1 SGDLS, CDR2 YYNGEE. DNA for the CDR3: TGTGCCAGCAGCACCGGACAGGGGGCTAATGAAAAACTGTTTTTT. It specifies CASSTGQGANEKLFF.

The V and J genes are TRBV3-1 (or the pseudogene TRBV3-2) and TRBJ2-3; 9 nucleotides align to TRBD1. The CDR3 covers 17 residues. Trimming cost V 0 bases and J 0 bases; bases outside gene matches: 4. CDR1 is LGHDT and CDR2 is YNNKEL in the germline V gene (reference sequence). The CDR3 nucleotides read TGTGCCAGCAGCCAAGAAGGACAGGGGACTAGCACAGATACGCAGTATTTT. Protein: CASSQEGQGTSTDTQYF.

J is TRBJ1-4 and V is TRBV28; TRBD1 matches at 8 bases. The CDR3 loop spans 14 amino acids. CDR1 is MDHEN and CDR2 is SYDVKM in the germline V gene. V dropped 8 bases and J dropped 8; count of bases not matched to a gene: 10. Here the CDR3 DNA reads TGTGCCAGCGACCCAGGGGGCGGCAGGGAAAAACTGTTTTTT. The encoded protein is CASDPGGGREKLFF.

This rearrangement joins TRBV12-3 or TRBV12-4 to TRBJ2-2, with D unresolved. CDR3 length: 13 residues. V was trimmed by 0 bases and J by 6 bases, leaving 5 bases between them. The CDR3 sequence: CASSLAVSGELFF. In DNA form, the CDR3 reads TGTGCCAGCAGTTTAGCCGTGTCCGGGGAGCTGTTTTTT.

V and J are TRBV4-2 and TRBJ1-1; D not resolved. Trimming cost V 1 base and J 2 bases, with 8 bases left between them. The CDR3 length is 14 residues. Germline loops: CDR1 LGHNA, CDR2 YNFKEQ. This CDR3 is CASSQAPGNTEAFF. For the CDR3, the DNA is TGTGCCAGCAGCCAAGCTCCGGGTAACACTGAAGCTTTCTTT.

The chain employs TRBV5-4 and TRBJ1-5; weak D call: TRBD1 (6 bases). Germline-derived CDR1 and CDR2 are SGHNT and YYREEE (reference sequence). The CDR3 totals 15 residues. Trimming cost V 2 bases and J 5 bases, with 14 bases left between them. CDR3 nucleotide sequence: TGTGCCAGCAGCTTCGGGGGGGCGCAGGATCAGCCCCAGCATTTT. Protein sequence: CASSFGGAQDQPQHF.

The V and J genes are TRBV5-6 and TRBJ1-1, with TRBD1 as a possible D gene (5 bases). The CDR3 runs 13 residues. CDR1 and CDR2 from the germline V gene are SGHDT and YYEEEE. Trimming pared 5 bases from V and 3 bases from J, leaving 11 bases between. Written as DNA, the CDR3 is TGTGCCAGCAGTCAGGGTAGGGACACTGAAGCTTTCTTT. This translates into CASSQGRDTEAFF.

The V and J genes are TRBV5-1 and TRBJ1-2, with 7 bases that match TRBD1. Germline CDR1 and CDR2: SGHRS and YFSETQ. This CDR3 comprises 13 residues. V shed 1 base and J 7 bases; nucleotides not matched to a gene: 4. As DNA, the CDR3 is TGCGCCAGCAGCTTGAATCAGGGGGGTGGCTACACCTTC. Its protein product is CASSLNQGGGYTF.

The chain joins TRBV15 to TRBJ2-2; D may be TRBD2 (5 bases). The germline V and J ends were trimmed by 0 bases and 2 bases, with 16 bases remaining between them. The CDR3 runs 18 residues. Per the germline V gene, CDR1 is LNHNV and CDR2 is YYDKDF (reference sequence). The CDR3 loop reads CATSRDLSRRINTGELFF. The CDR3 DNA follows: TGTGCCACCAGCAGAGATCTATCTCGGAGGATCAACACCGGGGAGCTGTTTTTT.